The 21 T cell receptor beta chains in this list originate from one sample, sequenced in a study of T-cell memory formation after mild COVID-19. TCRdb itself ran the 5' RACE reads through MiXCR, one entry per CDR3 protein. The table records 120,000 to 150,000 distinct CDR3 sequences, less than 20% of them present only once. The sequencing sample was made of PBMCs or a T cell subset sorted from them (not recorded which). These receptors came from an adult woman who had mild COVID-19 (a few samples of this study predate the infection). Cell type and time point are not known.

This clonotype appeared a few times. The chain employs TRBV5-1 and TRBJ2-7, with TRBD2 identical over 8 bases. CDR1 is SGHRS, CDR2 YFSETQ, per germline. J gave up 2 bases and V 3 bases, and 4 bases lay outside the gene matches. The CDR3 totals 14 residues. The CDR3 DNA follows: TGCGCCAGCAGCTCGGGGACTAGTACCTACGAGCAGTACTTC. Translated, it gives CASSSGTSTYEQYF.

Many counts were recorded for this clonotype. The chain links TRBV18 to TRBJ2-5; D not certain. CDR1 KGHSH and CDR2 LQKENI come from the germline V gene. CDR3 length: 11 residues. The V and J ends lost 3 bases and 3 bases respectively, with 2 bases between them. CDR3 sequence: CASSPEETQYF. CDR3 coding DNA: TGTGCCAGCTCACCTGAAGAGACCCAGTACTTC. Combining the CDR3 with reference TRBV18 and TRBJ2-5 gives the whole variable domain NAGVMQNPRHLVRRRGQEARLRCSPMKGHSHVYWYRQLPEEGLKFMVYLQKENIIDESGMPKERFSAEFPKEGPSILRIQQVVRGDSAAYFCASSPEETQYFGPGTRLLVL.

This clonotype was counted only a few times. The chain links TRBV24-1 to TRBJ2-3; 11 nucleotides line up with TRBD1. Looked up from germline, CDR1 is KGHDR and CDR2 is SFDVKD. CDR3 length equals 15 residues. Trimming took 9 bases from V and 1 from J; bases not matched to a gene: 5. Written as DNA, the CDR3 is TGTGCCACCGGACAGGGGGCTCTACGCACAGATACGCAGTATTTT. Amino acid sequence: CATGQGALRTDTQYF.

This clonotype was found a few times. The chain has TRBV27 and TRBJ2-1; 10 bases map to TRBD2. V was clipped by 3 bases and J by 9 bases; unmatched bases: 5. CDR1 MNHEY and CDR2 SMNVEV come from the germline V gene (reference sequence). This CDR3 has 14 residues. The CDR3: CASSFALAGSEQFF. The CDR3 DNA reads TGTGCCAGCAGTTTCGCACTAGCGGGAAGTGAGCAGTTCTTC.

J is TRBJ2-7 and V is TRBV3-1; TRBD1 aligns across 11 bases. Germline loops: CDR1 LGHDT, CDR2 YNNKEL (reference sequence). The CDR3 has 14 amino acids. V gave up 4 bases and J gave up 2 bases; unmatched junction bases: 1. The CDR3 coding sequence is TGTGCCAGCAGCCGGGACAGGGGGACCTACGAGCAGTACTTC. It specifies CASSRDRGTYEQYF.

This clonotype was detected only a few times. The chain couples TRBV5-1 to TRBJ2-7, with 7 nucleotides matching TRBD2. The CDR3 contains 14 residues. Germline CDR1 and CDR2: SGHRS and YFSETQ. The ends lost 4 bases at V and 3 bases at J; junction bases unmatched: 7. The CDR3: CASSPGGTGYEQYF. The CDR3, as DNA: TGCGCCAGCAGCCCCGGGGGGACGGGCTACGAGCAGTACTTC.

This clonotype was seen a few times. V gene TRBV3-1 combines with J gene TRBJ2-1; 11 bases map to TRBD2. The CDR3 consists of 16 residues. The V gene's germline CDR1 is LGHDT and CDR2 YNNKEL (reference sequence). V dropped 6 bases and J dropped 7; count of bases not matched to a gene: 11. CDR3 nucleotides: TGTGCCAGCAGGCTCAAAGGGACTAGCGGTTTGAATGAGCAGTTCTTC. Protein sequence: CASRLKGTSGLNEQFF.

The DNA of the CDR3 is TGTGCCAGCAGGAAGGGGCGCCTCGAGTATCAGCCCCAGCATTTT. It yields the protein CASRKGRLEYQPQHF. The chain recombines TRBV2 with TRBJ1-5, with D possibly matching TRBD1 (5 bases). There are 15 residues in the CDR3. V shed 6 bases and J shed 5 bases, with 17 bases lying between them. CDR1 is SNHLY, CDR2 FYNNEI, per germline.

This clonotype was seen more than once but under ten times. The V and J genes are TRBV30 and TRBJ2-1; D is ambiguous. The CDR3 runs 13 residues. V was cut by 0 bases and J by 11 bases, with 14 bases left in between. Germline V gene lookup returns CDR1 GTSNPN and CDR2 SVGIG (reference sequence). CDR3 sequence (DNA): TGTGCCTGGAGTGTCGTCCGAAGTAATAAGCAGTTCTTC. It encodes CAWSVVRSNKQFF.

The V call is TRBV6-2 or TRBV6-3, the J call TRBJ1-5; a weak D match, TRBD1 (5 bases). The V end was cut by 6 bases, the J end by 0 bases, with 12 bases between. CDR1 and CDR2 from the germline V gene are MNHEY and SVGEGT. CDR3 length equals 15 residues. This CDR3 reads CASRPQDYSNQPQHF. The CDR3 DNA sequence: TGTGCCAGCAGACCACAGGATTATAGCAATCAGCCCCAGCATTTT.

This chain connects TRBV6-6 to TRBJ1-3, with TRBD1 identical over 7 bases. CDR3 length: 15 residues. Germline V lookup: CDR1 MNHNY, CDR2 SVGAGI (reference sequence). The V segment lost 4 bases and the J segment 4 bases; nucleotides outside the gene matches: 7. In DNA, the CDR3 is TGTGCCAGCAGTTTCGACAGGGTCGGAGGAAACACCATATATTTT. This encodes CASSFDRVGGNTIYF.

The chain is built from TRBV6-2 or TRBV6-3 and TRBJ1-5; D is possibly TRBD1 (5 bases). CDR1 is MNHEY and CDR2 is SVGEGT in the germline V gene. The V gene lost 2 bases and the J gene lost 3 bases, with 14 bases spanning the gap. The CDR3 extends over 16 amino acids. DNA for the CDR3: TGTGCCAGCAGTTACCGCACGTGGGGGATCAATCAGCCCCAGCATTTT. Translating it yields CASSYRTWGINQPQHF.

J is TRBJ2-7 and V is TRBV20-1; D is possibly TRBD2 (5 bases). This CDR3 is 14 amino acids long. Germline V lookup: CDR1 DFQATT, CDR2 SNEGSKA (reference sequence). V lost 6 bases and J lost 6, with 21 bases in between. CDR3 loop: CSAPRVSEPSEQYF. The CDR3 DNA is TGCAGTGCCCCGAGGGTTAGCGAGCCTTCCGAGCAGTACTTC.

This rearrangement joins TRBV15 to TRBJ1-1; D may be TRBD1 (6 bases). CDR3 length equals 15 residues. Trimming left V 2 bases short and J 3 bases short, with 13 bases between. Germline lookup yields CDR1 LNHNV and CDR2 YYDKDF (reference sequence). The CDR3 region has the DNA TGTGCCACCAGCAGATTAGGTGCAGGGGACACTGAAGCTTTCTTT. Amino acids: CATSRLGAGDTEAFF.

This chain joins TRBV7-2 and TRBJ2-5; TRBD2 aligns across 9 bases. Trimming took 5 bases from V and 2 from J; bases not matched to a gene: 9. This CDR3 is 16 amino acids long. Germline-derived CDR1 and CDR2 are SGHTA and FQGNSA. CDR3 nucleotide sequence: TGTGCCAGCAGCGCGCCGGGACTAGCATGGCAAGAGACCCAGTACTTC. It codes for CASSAPGLAWQETQYF.

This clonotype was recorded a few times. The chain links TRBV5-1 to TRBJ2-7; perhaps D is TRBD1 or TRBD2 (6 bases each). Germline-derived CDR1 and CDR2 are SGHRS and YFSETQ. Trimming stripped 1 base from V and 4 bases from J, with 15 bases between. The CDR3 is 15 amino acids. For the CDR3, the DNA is TGCGCCAGCAGCTTGCCCGAGAGGGGGGTATACGAGCAGTACTTC. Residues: CASSLPERGVYEQYF.

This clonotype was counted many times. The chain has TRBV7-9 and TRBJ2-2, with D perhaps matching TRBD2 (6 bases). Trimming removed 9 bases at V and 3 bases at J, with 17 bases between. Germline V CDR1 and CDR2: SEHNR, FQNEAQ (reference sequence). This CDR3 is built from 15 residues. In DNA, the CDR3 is TGTGCCAGTCCGCCGGGACTTCTTGACACCGGGGAGCTGTTTTTT. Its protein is CASPPGLLDTGELFF.

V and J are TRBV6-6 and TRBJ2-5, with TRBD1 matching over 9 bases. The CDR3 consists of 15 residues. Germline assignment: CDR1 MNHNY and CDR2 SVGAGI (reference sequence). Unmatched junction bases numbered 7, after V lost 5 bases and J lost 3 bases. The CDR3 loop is CASSLTGGWEETQYF. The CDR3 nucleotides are TGTGCCAGCAGTCTCACAGGGGGCTGGGAAGAGACCCAGTACTTC.

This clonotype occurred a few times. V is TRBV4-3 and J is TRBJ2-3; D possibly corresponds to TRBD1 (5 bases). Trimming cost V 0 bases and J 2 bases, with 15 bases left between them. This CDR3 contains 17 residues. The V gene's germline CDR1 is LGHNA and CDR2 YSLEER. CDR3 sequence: CASSQEEQGAITDTQYF. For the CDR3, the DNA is TGCGCCAGCAGCCAAGAGGAGCAAGGGGCAATCACAGATACGCAGTATTTT.

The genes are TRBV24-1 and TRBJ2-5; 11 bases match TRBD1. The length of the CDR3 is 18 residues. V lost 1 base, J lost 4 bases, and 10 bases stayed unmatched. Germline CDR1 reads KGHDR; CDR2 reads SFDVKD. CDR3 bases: TGTGCCACCAGTGATTTCCAGGACGGACAGGGGGCTTTAGAGACCCAGTACTTC. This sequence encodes CATSDFQDGQGALETQYF.

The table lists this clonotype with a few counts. CDR3 sequence (DNA): TGCAGTGTGATTGGGCACGGGGGCCAAGAGACCCAGTACTTC. Its protein product is CSVIGHGGQETQYF. This chain connects TRBV20-1 to TRBJ2-5, with D perhaps TRBD2 (6 bases). Germline lookup yields CDR1 DFQATT and CDR2 SNEGSKA (reference sequence). V was pared by 7 bases and J by 1 base, with 16 bases between. This CDR3 contains 14 residues.